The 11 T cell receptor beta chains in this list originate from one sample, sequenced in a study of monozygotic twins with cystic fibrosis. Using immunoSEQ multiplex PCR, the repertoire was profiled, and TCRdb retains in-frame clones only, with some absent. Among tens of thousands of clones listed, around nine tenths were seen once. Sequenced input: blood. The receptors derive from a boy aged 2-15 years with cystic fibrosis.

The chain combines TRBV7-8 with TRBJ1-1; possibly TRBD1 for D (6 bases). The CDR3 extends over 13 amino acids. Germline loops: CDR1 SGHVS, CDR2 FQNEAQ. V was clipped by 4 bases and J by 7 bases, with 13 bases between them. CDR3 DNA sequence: TGTGCCAGCAGCTCGCAGGGGCGGCGTGAAGCTTTCTTT. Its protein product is CASSSQGRREAFF.

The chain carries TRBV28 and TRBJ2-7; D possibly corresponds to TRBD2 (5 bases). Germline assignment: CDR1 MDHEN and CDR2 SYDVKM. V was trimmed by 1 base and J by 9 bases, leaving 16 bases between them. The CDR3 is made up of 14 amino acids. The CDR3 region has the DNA TGTGCCAGCAGTTTATACGGGGTCTCCGAGGGGCAGTACTTC. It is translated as CASSLYGVSEGQYF.

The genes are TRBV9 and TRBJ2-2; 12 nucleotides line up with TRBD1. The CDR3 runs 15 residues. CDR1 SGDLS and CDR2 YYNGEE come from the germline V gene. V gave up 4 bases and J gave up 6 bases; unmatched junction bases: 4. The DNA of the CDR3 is TGTGCCAGCAGCCCGGGACAGGGGGCCCCCGGGGAGCTGTTTTTT. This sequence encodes CASSPGQGAPGELFF.

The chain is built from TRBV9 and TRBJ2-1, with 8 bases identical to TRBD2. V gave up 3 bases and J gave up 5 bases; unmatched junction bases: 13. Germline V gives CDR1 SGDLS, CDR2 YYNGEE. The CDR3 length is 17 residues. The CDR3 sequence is CASSESSFAGGHNEQFF. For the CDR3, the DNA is TGTGCCAGCAGCGAATCCTCATTCGCGGGGGGTCACAATGAGCAGTTCTTC.

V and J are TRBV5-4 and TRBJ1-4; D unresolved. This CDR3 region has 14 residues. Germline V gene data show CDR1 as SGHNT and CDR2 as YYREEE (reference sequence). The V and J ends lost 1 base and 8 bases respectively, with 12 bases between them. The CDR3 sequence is CASSLSLADEKLFF. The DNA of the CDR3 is TGTGCCAGCAGCTTGTCTCTGGCGGACGAAAAACTGTTTTTT.

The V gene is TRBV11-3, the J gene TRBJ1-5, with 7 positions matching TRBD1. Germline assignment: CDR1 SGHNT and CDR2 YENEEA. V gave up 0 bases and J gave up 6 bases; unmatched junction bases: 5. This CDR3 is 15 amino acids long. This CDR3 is CASSLDRGTVQPQHF. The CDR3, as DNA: TGTGCCAGCAGCTTAGATCGGGGGACAGTTCAGCCCCAGCATTTT. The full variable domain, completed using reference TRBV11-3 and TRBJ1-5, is EAGVVQSPRYKIIEKKQPVAFWCNPISGHNTLYWYLQNLGQGPELLIRYENEEAVDDSQLPKDRFSAERLKGVDSTLKIQPAELGDSAVYLCASSLDRGTVQPQHFGDGTRLSIL.

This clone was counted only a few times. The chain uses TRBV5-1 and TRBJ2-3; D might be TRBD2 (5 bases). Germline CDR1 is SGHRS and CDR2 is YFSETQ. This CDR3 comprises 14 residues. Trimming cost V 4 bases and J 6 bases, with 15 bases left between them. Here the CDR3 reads CASSTRDPGDTQYF. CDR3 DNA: TGCGCCAGCAGCACACGGGATCCGGGGGATACGCAGTATTTT.

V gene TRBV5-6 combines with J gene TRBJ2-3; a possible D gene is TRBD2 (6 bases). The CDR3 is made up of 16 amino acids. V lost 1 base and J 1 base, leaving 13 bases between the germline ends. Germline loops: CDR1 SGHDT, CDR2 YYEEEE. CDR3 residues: CASSLMAGPGTDTQYF. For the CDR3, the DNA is TGTGCCAGCAGCTTGATGGCGGGACCGGGCACAGATACGCAGTATTTT.

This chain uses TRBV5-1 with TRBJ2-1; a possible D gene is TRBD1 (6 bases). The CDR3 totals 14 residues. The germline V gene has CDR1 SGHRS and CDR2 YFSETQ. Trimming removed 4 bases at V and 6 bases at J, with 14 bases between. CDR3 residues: CASSEFGTSNEQFF. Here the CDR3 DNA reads TGCGCCAGCAGCGAATTCGGGACATCCAATGAGCAGTTCTTC.

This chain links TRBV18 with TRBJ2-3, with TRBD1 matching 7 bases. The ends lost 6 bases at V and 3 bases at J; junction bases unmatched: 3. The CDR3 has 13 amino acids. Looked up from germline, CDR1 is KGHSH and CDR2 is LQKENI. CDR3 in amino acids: CASSPGGTDTQYF. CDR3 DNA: TGTGCCAGCTCTCCAGGGGGAACAGATACGCAGTATTTT.

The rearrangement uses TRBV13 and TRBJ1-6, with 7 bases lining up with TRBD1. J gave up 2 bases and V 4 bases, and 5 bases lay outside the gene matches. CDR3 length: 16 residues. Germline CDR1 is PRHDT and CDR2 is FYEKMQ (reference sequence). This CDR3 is CASSSLGQTYNSPLHF. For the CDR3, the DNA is TGTGCCAGCAGCTCCTTGGGACAGACCTATAATTCACCCCTCCACTTT.